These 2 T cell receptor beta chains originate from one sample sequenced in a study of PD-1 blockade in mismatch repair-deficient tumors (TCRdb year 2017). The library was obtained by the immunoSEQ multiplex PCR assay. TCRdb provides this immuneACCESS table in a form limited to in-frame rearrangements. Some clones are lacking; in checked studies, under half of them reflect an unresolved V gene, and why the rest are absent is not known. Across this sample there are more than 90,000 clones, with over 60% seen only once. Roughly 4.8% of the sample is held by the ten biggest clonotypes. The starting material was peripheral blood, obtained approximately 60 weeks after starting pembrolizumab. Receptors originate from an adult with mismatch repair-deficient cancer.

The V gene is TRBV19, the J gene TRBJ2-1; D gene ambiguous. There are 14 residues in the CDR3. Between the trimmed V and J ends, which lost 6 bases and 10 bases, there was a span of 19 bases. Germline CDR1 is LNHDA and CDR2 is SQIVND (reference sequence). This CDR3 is CASSLGRWEGEQFF. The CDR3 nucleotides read TGTGCCAGTAGCCTCGGACGTTGGGAAGGGGAGCAGTTCTTC.

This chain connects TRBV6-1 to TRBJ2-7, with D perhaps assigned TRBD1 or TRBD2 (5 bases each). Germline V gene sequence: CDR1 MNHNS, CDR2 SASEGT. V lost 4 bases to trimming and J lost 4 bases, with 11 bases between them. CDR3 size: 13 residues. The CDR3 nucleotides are TGTGCCAGCAGTGGGGACGGAAGATACGAGCAGTACTTC. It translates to CASSGDGRYEQYF.